This T cell receptor (beta chain) was captured by sequencing in a study of STAT5B mutations in CD4+ large granular lymphocyte leukemia. Control samples were healthy donors' buffy coats. Produced via immunoSEQ multiplex PCR; TCRdb's table is partial and in-frame only. The table shows over 20,000 clones, with around 81% occurring only once. About this clone: Its antigen is as yet unknown.

Whole-study findings and limits: No patients shared main leukemic clonotypes, though about 24% appeared at low frequency elsewhere.

The specimen was CD4+ T cells from blood buffy coats. This clonotype originated in a human donor in good health.

DNA of the CDR3: TGCGCCAGCAGCCAGGGCGGGGGAACCTACAATGAGCAGTTCTTC. It codes for CASSQGGGTYNEQFF. This chain connects TRBV5-1 to TRBJ2-1; 7 bases match TRBD2. CDR1 SGHRS and CDR2 YFSETQ come from the germline V gene. The CDR3 runs to 15 residues. V shed 4 bases, J shed 2 bases, and the junction held 6 bases outside the gene matches.